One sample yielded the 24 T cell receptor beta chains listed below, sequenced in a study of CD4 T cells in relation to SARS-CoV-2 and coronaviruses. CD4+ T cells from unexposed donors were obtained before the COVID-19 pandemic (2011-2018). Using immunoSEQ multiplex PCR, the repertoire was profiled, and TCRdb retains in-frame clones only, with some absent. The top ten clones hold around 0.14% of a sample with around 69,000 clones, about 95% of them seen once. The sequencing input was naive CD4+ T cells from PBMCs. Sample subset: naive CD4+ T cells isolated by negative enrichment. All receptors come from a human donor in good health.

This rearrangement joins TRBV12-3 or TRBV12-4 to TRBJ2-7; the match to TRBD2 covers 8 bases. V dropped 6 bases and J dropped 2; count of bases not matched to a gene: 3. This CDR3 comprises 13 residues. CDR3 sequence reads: CASRSGGAYEQYF. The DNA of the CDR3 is TGTGCCAGCAGGAGCGGGGGCGCCTACGAGCAGTACTTC.

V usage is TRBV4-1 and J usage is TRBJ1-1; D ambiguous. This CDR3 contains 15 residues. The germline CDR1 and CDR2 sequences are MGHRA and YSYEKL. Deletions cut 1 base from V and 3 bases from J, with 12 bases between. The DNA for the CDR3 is TGCGCCAGCAGCCAAGGGGTCCCAGGAGACACTGAAGCTTTCTTT. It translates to CASSQGVPGDTEAFF.

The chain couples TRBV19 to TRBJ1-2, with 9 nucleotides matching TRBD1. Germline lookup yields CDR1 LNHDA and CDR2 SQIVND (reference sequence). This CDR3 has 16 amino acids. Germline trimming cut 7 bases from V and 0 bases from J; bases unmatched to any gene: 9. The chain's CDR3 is CASIKGTGLPNYGYTF. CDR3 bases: TGTGCCAGTATAAAAGGGACAGGGCTACCTAACTATGGCTACACCTTC. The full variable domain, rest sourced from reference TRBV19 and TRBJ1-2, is DGGITQSPKYLFRKEGQNVTLSCEQNLNHDAMYWYRQDPGQGLRLIYYSQIVNDFQKGDIAEGYSVSREKKESFPLTVTSAQKNPTAFYLCASIKGTGLPNYGYTFGSGTRLTVV.

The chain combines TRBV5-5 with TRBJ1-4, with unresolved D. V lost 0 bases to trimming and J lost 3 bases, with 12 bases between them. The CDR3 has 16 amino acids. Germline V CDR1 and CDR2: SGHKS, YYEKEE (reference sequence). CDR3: CASSLGAGNANEKLFF. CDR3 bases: TGTGCCAGCAGCTTGGGGGCGGGGAATGCTAATGAAAAACTGTTTTTT. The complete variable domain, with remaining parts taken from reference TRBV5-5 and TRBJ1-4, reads DAGVTQSPTHLIKTRGQQVTLRCSPISGHKSVSWYQQVLGQGPQFIFQYYEKEERGRGNFPDRFSARQFPNYSSELNVNALLLGDSALYLCASSLGAGNANEKLFFGSGTQLSVL.

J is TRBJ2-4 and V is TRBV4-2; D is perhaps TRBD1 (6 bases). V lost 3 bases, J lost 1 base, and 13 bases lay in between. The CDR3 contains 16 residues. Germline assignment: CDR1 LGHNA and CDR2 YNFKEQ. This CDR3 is CASSHPRQAAKNIQYF. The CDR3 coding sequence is TGTGCCAGCAGCCATCCCAGACAGGCGGCCAAAAACATTCAGTACTTC.

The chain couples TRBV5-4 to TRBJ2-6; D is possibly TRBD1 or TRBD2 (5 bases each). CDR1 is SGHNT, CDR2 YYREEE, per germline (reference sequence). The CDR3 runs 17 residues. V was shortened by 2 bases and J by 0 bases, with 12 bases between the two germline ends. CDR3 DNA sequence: TGTGCCAGCAGCTTTCGGGGACGTACCTCTGGGGCCAACGTCCTGACTTTC. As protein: CASSFRGRTSGANVLTF. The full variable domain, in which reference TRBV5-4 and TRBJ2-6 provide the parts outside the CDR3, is ETGVTQSPTHLIKTRGQQVTLRCSSQSGHNTVSWYQQALGQGPQFIFQYYREEENGRGNFPPRFSGLQFPNYSSELNVNALELDDSALYLCASSFRGRTSGANVLTFGAGSRLTVL.

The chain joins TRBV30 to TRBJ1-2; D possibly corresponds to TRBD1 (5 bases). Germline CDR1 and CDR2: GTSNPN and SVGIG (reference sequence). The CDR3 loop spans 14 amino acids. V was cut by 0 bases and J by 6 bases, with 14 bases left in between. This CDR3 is CAWSVQAFVDGYTF. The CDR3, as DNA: TGTGCCTGGAGTGTACAGGCGTTTGTAGATGGCTACACCTTC. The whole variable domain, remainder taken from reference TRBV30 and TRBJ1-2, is SQTIHQWPATLVQPVGSPLSLECTVEGTSNPNLYWYRQAAGRGLQLLFYSVGIGQISSEVPQNLSASRPQDRQFILSSKKLLLSDSGFYLCAWSVQAFVDGYTFGSGTRLTVV.

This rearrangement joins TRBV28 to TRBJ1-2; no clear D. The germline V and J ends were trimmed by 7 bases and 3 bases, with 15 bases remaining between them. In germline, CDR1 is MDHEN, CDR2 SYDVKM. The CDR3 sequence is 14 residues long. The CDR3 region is CASTLGGDHYGYTF. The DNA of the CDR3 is TGTGCCAGCACCCTTGGCGGGGATCACTATGGCTACACCTTC.

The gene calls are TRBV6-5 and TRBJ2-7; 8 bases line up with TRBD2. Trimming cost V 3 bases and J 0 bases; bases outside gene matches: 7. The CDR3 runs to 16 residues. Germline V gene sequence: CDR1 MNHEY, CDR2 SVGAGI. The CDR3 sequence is CASSYSVAGGSYEQYF. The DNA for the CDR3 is TGTGCCAGCAGTTATTCCGTGGCGGGGGGCTCCTACGAGCAGTACTTC.

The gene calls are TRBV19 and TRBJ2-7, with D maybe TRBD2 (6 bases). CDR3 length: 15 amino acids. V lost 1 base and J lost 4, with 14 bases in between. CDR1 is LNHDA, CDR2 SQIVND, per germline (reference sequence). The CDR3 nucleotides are TGTGCCAGTAGTATAGGTGGCGCTGGGGGGTACGAGCAGTACTTC. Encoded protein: CASSIGGAGGYEQYF.

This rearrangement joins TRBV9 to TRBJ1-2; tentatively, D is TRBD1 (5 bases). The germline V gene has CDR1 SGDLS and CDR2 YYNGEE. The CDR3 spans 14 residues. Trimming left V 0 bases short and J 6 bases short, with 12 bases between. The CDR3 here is CASSVGRDWDGYTF. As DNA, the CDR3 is TGTGCCAGCAGCGTAGGCCGGGACTGGGATGGCTACACCTTC. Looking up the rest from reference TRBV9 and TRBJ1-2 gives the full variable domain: DSGVTQTPKHLITATGQRVTLRCSPRSGDLSVYWYQQSLDQGLQFLIQYYNGEERAKGNILERFSAQQFPDLHSELNLSSLELGDSALYFCASSVGRDWDGYTFGSGTRLTVV.

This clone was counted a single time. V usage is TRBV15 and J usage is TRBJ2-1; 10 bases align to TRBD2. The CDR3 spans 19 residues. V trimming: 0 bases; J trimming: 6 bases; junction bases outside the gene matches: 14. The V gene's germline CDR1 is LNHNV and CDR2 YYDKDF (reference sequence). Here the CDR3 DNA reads TGTGCCACCAGCAGAGATCGGATCCGGGCTAGCGGGAGAATCAATGAGCAGTTCTTC. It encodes CATSRDRIRASGRINEQFF.

For the CDR3, the DNA is TGTGCCAGCTCACAGGGACTAGCGGGAGTGAATGAGCAGTTCTTC. This codes for CASSQGLAGVNEQFF. The rearrangement joins TRBV18 to TRBJ2-1; the match to TRBD2 covers 14 bases. The germline V gene has CDR1 KGHSH and CDR2 LQKENI. The CDR3 is 15 residues long. V was clipped by 4 bases and J by 7 bases; unmatched bases: 3.

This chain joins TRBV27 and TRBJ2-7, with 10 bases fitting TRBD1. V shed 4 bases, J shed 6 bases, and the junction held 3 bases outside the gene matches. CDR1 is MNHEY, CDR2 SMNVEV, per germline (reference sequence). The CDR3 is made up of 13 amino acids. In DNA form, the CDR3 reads TGTGCCAGCAGTTGGCGGGACAGGGGCGAGCAGTACTTC. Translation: CASSWRDRGEQYF.

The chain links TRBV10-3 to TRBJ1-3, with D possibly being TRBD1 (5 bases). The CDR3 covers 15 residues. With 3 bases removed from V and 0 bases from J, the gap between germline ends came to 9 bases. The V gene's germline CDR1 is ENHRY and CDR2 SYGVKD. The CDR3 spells CAISDWGFSGNTIYF. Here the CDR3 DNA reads TGTGCCATCAGTGATTGGGGGTTCTCTGGAAACACCATATATTTT.

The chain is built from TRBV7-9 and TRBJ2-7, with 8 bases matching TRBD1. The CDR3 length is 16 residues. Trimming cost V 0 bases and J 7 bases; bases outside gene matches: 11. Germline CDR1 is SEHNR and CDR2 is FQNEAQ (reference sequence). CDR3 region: CASSLALGTGTLEQYF. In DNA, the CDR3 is TGTGCCAGCAGCTTAGCGCTGGGGACAGGCACCCTTGAGCAGTACTTC.

The CDR3: CASSFVGGSYEQYF. DNA of the CDR3: TGTGCCAGCAGCTTCGTGGGTGGCTCCTACGAGCAGTACTTC. This rearrangement joins TRBV5-5 to TRBJ2-7, with D unresolved. The length of the CDR3 is 14 residues. Trimming took 2 bases from V and 0 from J, leaving 9 bases between them. Germline CDR1 SGHKS, CDR2 YYEKEE (reference sequence).

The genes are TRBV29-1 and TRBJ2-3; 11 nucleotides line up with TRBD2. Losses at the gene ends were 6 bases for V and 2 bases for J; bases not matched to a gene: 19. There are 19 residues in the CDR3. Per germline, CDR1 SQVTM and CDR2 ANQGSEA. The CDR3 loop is CSVLHLAGGRILYTDTQYF. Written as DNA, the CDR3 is TGCAGCGTACTCCATCTAGCGGGAGGACGGATACTATACACAGATACGCAGTATTTT.

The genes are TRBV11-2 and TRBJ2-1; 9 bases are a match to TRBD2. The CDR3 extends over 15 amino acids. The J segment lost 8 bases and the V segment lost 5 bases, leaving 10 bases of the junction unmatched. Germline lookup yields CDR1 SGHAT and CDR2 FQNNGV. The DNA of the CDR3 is TGTGCCAGCAGCAAAGAGCGGGGGGCGGCTCATGAGCAGTTCTTC. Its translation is CASSKERGAAHEQFF. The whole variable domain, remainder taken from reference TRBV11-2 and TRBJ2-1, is EAGVAQSPRYKIIEKRQSVAFWCNPISGHATLYWYQQILGQGPKLLIQFQNNGVVDDSQLPKDRFSAERLKGVDSTLKIQPAKLEDSAVYLCASSKERGAAHEQFFGPGTRLTVL.

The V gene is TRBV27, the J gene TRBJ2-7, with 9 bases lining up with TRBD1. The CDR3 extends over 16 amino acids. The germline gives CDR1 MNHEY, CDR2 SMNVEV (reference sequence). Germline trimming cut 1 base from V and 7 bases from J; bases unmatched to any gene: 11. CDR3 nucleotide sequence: TGTGCCAGCAGTTTATTAGGGACAGGGATGGGGTATGAGCAGTACTTC. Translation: CASSLLGTGMGYEQYF.

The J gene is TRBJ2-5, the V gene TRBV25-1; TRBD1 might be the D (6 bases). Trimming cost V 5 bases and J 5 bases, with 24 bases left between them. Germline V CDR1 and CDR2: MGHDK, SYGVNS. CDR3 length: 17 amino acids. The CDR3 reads CASSPGQGRGIWETQYF. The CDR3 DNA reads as TGTGCCAGCAGTCCGGGGCAGGGGCGAGGAATTTGGGAGACCCAGTACTTC.

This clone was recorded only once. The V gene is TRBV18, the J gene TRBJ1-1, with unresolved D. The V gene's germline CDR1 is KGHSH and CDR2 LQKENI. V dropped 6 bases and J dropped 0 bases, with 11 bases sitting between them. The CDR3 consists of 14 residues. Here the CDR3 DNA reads TGTGCCAGCTCCACAGAATTTATGAACACTGAAGCTTTCTTT. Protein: CASSTEFMNTEAFF.

Written as DNA, the CDR3 is TGCGCCAGCAAGTCTAGCGGGATACCCTACGAGCAGTACTTC. The encoded protein is CASKSSGIPYEQYF. The rearrangement joins TRBV10-2 to TRBJ2-7, with 9 positions matching TRBD2. In germline, CDR1 is WSHSY, CDR2 SAAADI. The CDR3 runs 14 residues. V dropped 7 bases and J dropped 2; count of bases not matched to a gene: 6.

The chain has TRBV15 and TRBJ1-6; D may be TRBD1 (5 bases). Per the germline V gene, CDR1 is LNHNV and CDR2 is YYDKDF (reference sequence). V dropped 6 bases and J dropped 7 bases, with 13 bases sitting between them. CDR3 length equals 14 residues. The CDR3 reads CATRARQNNSPLHF. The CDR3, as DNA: TGTGCCACCAGGGCAAGACAGAACAATTCACCCCTCCACTTT.